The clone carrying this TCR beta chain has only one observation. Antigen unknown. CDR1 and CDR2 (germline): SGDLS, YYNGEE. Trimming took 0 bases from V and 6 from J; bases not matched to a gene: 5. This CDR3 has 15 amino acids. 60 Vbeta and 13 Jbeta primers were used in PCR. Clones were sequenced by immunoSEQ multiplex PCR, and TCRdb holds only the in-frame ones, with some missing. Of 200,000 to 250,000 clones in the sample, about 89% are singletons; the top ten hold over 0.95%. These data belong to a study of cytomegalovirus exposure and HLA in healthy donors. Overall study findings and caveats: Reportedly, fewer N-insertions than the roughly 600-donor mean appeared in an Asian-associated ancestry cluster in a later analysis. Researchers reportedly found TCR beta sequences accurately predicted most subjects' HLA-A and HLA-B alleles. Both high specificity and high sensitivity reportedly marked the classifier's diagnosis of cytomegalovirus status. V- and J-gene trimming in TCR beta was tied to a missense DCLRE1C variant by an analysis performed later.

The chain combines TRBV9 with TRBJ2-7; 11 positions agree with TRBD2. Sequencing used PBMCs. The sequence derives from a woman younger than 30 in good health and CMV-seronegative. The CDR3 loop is CASSVVGLAGGEQYF. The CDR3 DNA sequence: TGTGCCAGCAGCGTAGTGGGTCTAGCGGGAGGCGAGCAGTACTTC.